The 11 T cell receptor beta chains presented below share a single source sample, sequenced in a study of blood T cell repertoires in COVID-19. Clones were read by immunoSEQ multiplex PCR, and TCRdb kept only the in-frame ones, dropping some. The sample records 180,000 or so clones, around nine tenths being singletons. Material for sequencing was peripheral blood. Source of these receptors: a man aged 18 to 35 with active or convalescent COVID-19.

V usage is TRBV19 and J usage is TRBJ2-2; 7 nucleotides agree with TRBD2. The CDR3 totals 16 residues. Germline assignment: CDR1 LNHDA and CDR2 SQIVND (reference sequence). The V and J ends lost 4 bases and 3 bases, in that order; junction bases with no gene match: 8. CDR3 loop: CASSKSGGSDTGELFF. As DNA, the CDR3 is TGTGCCAGTAGTAAATCGGGCGGGAGTGACACCGGGGAGCTGTTTTTT.

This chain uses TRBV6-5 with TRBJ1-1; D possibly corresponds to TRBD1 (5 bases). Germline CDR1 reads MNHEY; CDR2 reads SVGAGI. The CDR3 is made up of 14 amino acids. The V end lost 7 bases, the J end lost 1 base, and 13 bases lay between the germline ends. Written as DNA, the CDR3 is TGTGCCAGCATCACGACAGCTTCGAACACTGAAGCTTTCTTT. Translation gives CASITTASNTEAFF.

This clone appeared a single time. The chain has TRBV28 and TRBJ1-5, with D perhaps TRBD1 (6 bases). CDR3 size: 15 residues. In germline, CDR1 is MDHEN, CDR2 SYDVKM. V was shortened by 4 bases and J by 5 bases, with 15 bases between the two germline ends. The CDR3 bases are TGTGCCAGCAGTTCCAATAGACAGGTTGATCAGCCCCAGCATTTT. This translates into CASSSNRQVDQPQHF.

The DNA of the CDR3 is TGTGCCAGCAGCCTCGACAGGGGAGGCCACAATGAGCAGTTCTTC. Protein product: CASSLDRGGHNEQFF. This chain connects TRBV7-2 to TRBJ2-1; 8 positions agree with TRBD1. Per the germline V gene, CDR1 is SGHTA and CDR2 is FQGNSA. This CDR3 spans 15 amino acids. The ends lost 5 bases at V and 5 bases at J; junction bases unmatched: 8.

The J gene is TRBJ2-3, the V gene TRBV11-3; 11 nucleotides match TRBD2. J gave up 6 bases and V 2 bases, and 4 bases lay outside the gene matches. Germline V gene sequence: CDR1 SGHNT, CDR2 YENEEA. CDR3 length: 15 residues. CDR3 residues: CASSLSLAGGDTQYF. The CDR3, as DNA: TGTGCCAGCAGCTTAAGCCTAGCGGGGGGTGATACGCAGTATTTT.

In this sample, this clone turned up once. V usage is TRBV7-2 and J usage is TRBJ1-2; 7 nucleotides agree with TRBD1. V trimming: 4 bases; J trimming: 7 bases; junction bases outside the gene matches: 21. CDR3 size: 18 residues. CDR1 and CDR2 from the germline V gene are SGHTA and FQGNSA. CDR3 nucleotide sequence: TGTGCCAGCAGCTCCGCACAGGGGACCCGTATTGCCTCCTTTGGCTACACCTTC. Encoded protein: CASSSAQGTRIASFGYTF. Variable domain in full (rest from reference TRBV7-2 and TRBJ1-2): GAGVSQSPSNKVTEKGKDVELRCDPISGHTALYWYRQSLGQGLEFLIYFQGNSAPDKSGLPSDRFSAERTGGSVSTLTIQRTQQEDSAVYLCASSSAQGTRIASFGYTFGSGTRLTVV.

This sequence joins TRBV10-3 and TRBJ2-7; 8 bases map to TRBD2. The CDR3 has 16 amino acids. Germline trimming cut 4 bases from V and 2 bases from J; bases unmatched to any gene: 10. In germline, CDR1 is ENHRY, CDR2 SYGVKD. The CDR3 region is CAISAPRAGATYEQYF. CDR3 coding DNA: TGTGCCATCAGTGCCCCCAGAGCGGGAGCTACCTACGAGCAGTACTTC.

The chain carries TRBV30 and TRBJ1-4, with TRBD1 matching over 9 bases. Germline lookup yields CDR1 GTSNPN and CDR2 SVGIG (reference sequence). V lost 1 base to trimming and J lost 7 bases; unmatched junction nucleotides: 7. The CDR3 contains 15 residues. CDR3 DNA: TGTGCCTGGAGTGGACAGGGGGACCGAAGTGAAAAACTGTTTTTT. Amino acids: CAWSGQGDRSEKLFF.

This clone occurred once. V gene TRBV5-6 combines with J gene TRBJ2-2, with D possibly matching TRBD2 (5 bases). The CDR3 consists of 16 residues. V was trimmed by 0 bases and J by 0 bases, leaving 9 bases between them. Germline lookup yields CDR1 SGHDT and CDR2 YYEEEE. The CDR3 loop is CASSLDAGSNTGELFF. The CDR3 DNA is TGTGCCAGCAGCTTGGATGCGGGTTCGAACACCGGGGAGCTGTTTTTT.

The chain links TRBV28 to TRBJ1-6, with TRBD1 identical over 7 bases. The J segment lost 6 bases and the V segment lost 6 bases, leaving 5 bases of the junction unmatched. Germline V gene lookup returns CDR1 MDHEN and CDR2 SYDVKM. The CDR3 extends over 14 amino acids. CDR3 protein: CASRTGTANSPLHF. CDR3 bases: TGTGCCAGCAGGACCGGGACAGCTAATTCACCCCTCCACTTT.

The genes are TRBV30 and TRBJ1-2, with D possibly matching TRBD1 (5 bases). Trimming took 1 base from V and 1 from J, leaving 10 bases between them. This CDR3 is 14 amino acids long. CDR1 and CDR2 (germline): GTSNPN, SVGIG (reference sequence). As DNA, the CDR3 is TGTGCCTGGAGTGCAACAGGATTTAACTATGGCTACACCTTC. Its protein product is CAWSATGFNYGYTF.